The 26 T cell receptor beta chains listed next were all sequenced from one sample in a study of blood T cell repertoires in COVID-19. Clones were sequenced by immunoSEQ multiplex PCR, and TCRdb holds only the in-frame ones, with some missing. The table shows more than 110,000 clones, with roughly 85% occurring only once. Sequencing was done on a sample of peripheral blood. All receptors come from a man in his sixties with acute or convalescent COVID-19.

The chain employs TRBV5-1 and TRBJ2-3, with TRBD2 matching 10 bases. Germline V gives CDR1 SGHRS, CDR2 YFSETQ. Germline trimming cut 5 bases from V and 1 base from J; bases unmatched to any gene: 7. The CDR3 extends over 16 amino acids. The CDR3 spells CASSSGLAEGTDTQYF. CDR3 in DNA: TGCGCCAGCAGTTCTGGACTAGCGGAGGGCACAGATACGCAGTATTTT.

The chain joins TRBV29-1 to TRBJ1-5; 8 bases are shared with TRBD1. Germline assignment: CDR1 SQVTM and CDR2 ANQGSEA. V lost 6 bases and J lost 1; bases outside the gene matches: 5. The CDR3 loop spans 14 amino acids. CDR3 bases: TGCAGCGTACGGACAGGGACCAGCAATCAGCCCCAGCATTTT. As protein: CSVRTGTSNQPQHF.

This chain joins TRBV19 and TRBJ2-3; tentatively, D is TRBD1 (5 bases). The CDR3 has 12 residues. The V gene's germline CDR1 is LNHDA and CDR2 SQIVND (reference sequence). V was cut by 11 bases and J by 2 bases, with 11 bases left in between. The CDR3 here is CAARGYTDTQYF. CDR3 nucleotide sequence: TGTGCCGCAAGGGGATACACAGATACGCAGTATTTT.

This clone was recorded once. The chain is built from TRBV12-2 and TRBJ2-1; the DNA was not used to check the table's D call, TRBD2. TRBV12-2 is a recognized pseudogene. CDR3 length: 20 amino acids. The CDR3 reads CAMRSWEASGRGQPYNEQFF. The DNA for the CDR3 is TGTGCAATGCGAAGTTGGGAGGCTAGCGGGAGAGGTCAGCCCTACAATGAGCAGTTCTTC.

The chain is built from TRBV6-5 and TRBJ2-7; D gene uncertain. The V gene lost 6 bases and the J gene lost 0 bases, with 3 bases spanning the gap. The CDR3 loop spans 11 amino acids. Germline CDR1 MNHEY, CDR2 SVGAGI. The CDR3 region is CASRSSYEQYF. The DNA of the CDR3 is TGTGCCAGCAGGAGCTCCTACGAGCAGTACTTC.

The rearrangement links TRBV7-2 to TRBJ1-3; no reliable D call. The V gene's germline CDR1 is SGHTA and CDR2 FQGNSA. The CDR3 is 15 amino acids. The V end lost 5 bases, the J end lost 3 bases, and 14 bases lay between the germline ends. In DNA form, the CDR3 reads TGTGCCAGCAGCCTTTCAGTGTTTGTTGGAAACACCATATATTTT. Translation gives CASSLSVFVGNTIYF.

The table lists this clone with a count of one. Compared with germline, one end of the junction differs, possibly owing to a read error. The V gene is TRBV30, the J gene TRBJ1-1; unclear D gene. CDR3 length: 13 residues. Germline CDR1 reads GTSNPN; CDR2 reads SVGIG (reference sequence). CDR3 coding DNA: TGTGCCTGGAGTGTACGGAGGAACGCTGAAGCTTTCTTT. Protein: CAWSVRRNAEAFF.

This chain links TRBV7-2 with TRBJ1-4; possibly TRBD1 for D (6 bases). The CDR3 extends over 14 amino acids. The germline CDR1 and CDR2 sequences are SGHTA and FQGNSA. V was clipped by 5 bases and J by 8 bases, with 15 bases between them. The DNA for the CDR3 is TGTGCCAGCAGCATTCAGGGGTCGGGCGAAAAACTGTTTTTT. It codes for CASSIQGSGEKLFF. The complete variable domain, with remaining parts taken from reference TRBV7-2 and TRBJ1-4, reads GAGVSQSPSNKVTEKGKDVELRCDPISGHTALYWYRQSLGQGLEFLIYFQGNSAPDKSGLPSDRFSAERTGGSVSTLTIQRTQQEDSAVYLCASSIQGSGEKLFFGSGTQLSVL.

This sequence joins TRBV7-9 and TRBJ2-3; 15 positions match TRBD2. This CDR3 is built from 16 residues. J lost 7 bases, V lost 1 base, and 3 bases had no gene match. Germline CDR1 is SEHNR and CDR2 is FQNEAQ (reference sequence). The CDR3 coding sequence is TGTGCCAGCAGCTTAGGGACTAGCGGGAGGGGATATACGCAGTATTTT. Protein product: CASSLGTSGRGYTQYF.

This clone was seen a few times. J is TRBJ2-1 and V is TRBV5-1; 9 nucleotides line up with TRBD1. Germline lookup yields CDR1 SGHRS and CDR2 YFSETQ. The CDR3 is 16 amino acids. The trim removed 5 bases at V and 8 bases at J, leaving 14 bases unmatched. The CDR3 reads CASRTGQGFMADEQFF. The CDR3 DNA reads TGCGCCAGCAGAACCGGACAGGGGTTTATGGCCGATGAGCAGTTCTTC.

V usage is TRBV6-5 and J usage is TRBJ2-5, with a weak D call TRBD2 (6 bases). The germline CDR1 and CDR2 sequences are MNHEY and SVGAGI. Trimming shortened V by 2 bases and J by 4 bases, and 8 bases separated the two germline ends. The CDR3 sequence is 13 residues long. The CDR3 is CASSYEGGETQYF. For the CDR3, the DNA is TGTGCCAGCAGTTACGAGGGAGGAGAGACCCAGTACTTC.

The J gene is TRBJ2-2, the V gene TRBV4-2; TRBD2 might be the D (5 bases). CDR1 is LGHNA and CDR2 is YNFKEQ in the germline V gene. V lost 8 bases and J 3 bases, leaving 13 bases between the germline ends. This CDR3 is 14 amino acids long. The CDR3 nucleotides read TGTGCCAGCTCGTCTCTGAGGGACACCGGGGAGCTGTTTTTT. Residues: CASSSLRDTGELFF.

V usage is TRBV7-9 and J usage is TRBJ1-2, with TRBD1 identical over 7 bases. The CDR3 length is 15 residues. Germline assignment: CDR1 SEHNR and CDR2 FQNEAQ (reference sequence). With 4 bases clipped from V and 4 bases from J, the junction kept 9 bases outside the gene matches. CDR3 loop: CASSSRTGLVYGYTF. CDR3 coding DNA: TGTGCCAGCAGCTCTAGGACAGGACTTGTCTATGGCTACACCTTC. Combining the CDR3 with reference TRBV7-9 and TRBJ1-2 gives the whole variable domain DTGVSQNPRHKITKRGQNVTFRCDPISEHNRLYWYRQTLGQGPEFLTYFQNEAQLEKSRLLSDRFSAERPKGSFSTLEIQRTEQGDSAMYLCASSSRTGLVYGYTFGSGTRLTVV.

This chain joins TRBV13 and TRBJ2-3; 11 bases align to TRBD2. The CDR3 is made up of 15 amino acids. From germline, CDR1 is PRHDT and CDR2 FYEKMQ (reference sequence). The V segment lost 6 bases and the J segment 4 bases; nucleotides outside the gene matches: 6. For the CDR3, the DNA is TGTGCCAGCAGGAGGACTAGCGGGCCCGCAGATACGCAGTATTTT. Translated: CASRRTSGPADTQYF.

This chain uses TRBV5-1 with TRBJ2-5; maybe TRBD1 (6 bases). Trimming took 4 bases from V and 1 from J, leaving 11 bases between them. This CDR3 is built from 14 residues. Germline CDR1 and CDR2: SGHRS and YFSETQ. CDR3 region: CASSPGTLQETQYF. The CDR3 coding sequence is TGCGCCAGCAGCCCAGGGACACTCCAAGAGACCCAGTACTTC.

This chain uses TRBV28 with TRBJ1-2; D is ambiguous. Germline assignment: CDR1 MDHEN and CDR2 SYDVKM. V was clipped by 2 bases and J by 4 bases, with 20 bases between them. This CDR3 contains 17 residues. CDR3 amino acids: CASSLGYPLNSFYGYTF. For the CDR3, the DNA is TGTGCCAGCAGTTTAGGTTACCCTCTAAACAGCTTCTATGGCTACACCTTC.

CDR3 DNA: TGTGCCAGCTCGCCCGGGACTAGCTTTGTCGGGGAGCTGTTTTTT. Protein: CASSPGTSFVGELFF. V usage is TRBV18 and J usage is TRBJ2-2, with 9 bases that match TRBD2. Losses at the gene ends were 6 bases for V and 7 bases for J; bases not matched to a gene: 9. CDR1 is KGHSH, CDR2 LQKENI, per germline. The CDR3 length is 15 residues.

The chain employs TRBV24-1 and TRBJ2-1; D might be TRBD2 (6 bases). CDR1 and CDR2 from the germline V gene are KGHDR and SFDVKD. This CDR3 contains 18 residues. The ends were cut back, 3 bases at V and 1 base at J, with 18 bases in the middle. CDR3 in amino acids: CATSDPRRGGDSYNEQFF. The CDR3 nucleotides are TGTGCCACCAGTGATCCCCGGCGGGGCGGGGATTCCTACAATGAGCAGTTCTTC.

This chain links TRBV21-1 with TRBJ2-5; the DNA was not used to check the table's D call, TRBD2. TRBV21-1 is classified as a pseudogene. The CDR3 is 15 residues long. CDR3 loop: CASRAMGEGVETQYF. CDR3 coding DNA: TGTGCCAGCAGGGCAATGGGGGAGGGGGTAGAGACCCAGTACTTC.

This clone was seen only a few times. The gene calls are TRBV7-8 and TRBJ1-6; 8 positions agree with TRBD1. The length of the CDR3 is 15 residues. CDR1 is SGHVS, CDR2 FQNEAQ, per germline. V lost 3 bases to trimming and J lost 10 bases; unmatched junction nucleotides: 8. The CDR3 DNA reads as TGTGCCAGCAGCTTCCTAGGACAGGGTTGGTCACCCCTCCACTTT. This encodes CASSFLGQGWSPLHF.

The rearrangement links TRBV29-1 to TRBJ2-1, with TRBD1 matching 7 bases. Germline assignment: CDR1 SQVTM and CDR2 ANQGSEA. The length of the CDR3 is 12 residues. The J segment lost 13 bases and the V segment lost 7 bases, leaving 13 bases of the junction unmatched. In DNA form, the CDR3 reads TGCAGCGCTATCTTGGGACAGCGCGGACAGTTCTTC. Residues: CSAILGQRGQFF.

The J gene is TRBJ2-6, the V gene TRBV7-3; 8 nucleotides align to TRBD1. Germline V gene sequence: CDR1 SGHTA, CDR2 FQGTGA. The CDR3 consists of 17 residues. Germline trimming cut 8 bases from V and 2 bases from J; bases unmatched to any gene: 11. The CDR3 region is CASGRTGSGPGANVLTF. The DNA for the CDR3 is TGTGCCAGCGGGCGGACAGGGTCGGGGCCTGGGGCCAACGTCCTGACTTTC.

The chain joins TRBV28 to TRBJ1-4, with 9 positions matching TRBD1. J gave up 0 bases and V 8 bases, and 16 bases lay outside the gene matches. The CDR3 contains 19 residues. CDR1 is MDHEN and CDR2 is SYDVKM in the germline V gene. The CDR3 loop reads CASAADRGPSGATNEKLFF. DNA of the CDR3: TGTGCCAGCGCCGCGGACAGGGGCCCCTCGGGGGCAACTAATGAAAAACTGTTTTTT.

This clone was recorded only once. This chain joins TRBV11-2 and TRBJ1-2, with D unresolved. V lost 0 bases, J lost 4 bases, and 9 bases lay in between. The CDR3 is made up of 14 amino acids. Germline V CDR1 and CDR2: SGHAT, FQNNGV. The CDR3 loop reads CASSLDHSGYGYTF. CDR3 in DNA: TGTGCCAGCAGCTTAGATCACAGCGGCTATGGCTACACCTTC.

This clone came up once. CDR3 loop: CAWARDRDNSPLHF. DNA for the CDR3: TGTGCCTGGGCACGGGACAGGGATAATTCACCCCTCCACTTT. The rearrangement links TRBV30 to TRBJ1-6, with 9 nucleotides matching TRBD1. The CDR3 totals 14 residues. In germline, CDR1 is GTSNPN, CDR2 SVGIG (reference sequence). Trimming at V came to 5 bases and at J to 5 bases, leaving 4 bases not matched to a gene.

The count of this clone is one. The chain carries TRBV6-6 and TRBJ2-3; D may be TRBD2 (5 bases). Germline V lookup: CDR1 MNHNY, CDR2 SVGAGI (reference sequence). This CDR3 has 15 residues. V lost 6 bases, J lost 1 base, and 14 bases lay in between. CDR3 region: CASSPGDGGTDTQYF. Written as DNA, the CDR3 is TGTGCCAGCAGCCCCGGAGACGGGGGCACAGATACGCAGTATTTT.